This TCR beta chain was profiled in a study of OX40 agonist ivuxolimab in advanced cancers. Clones were sequenced by immunoSEQ multiplex PCR, and TCRdb holds only the in-frame ones, with some missing. Among about 58,000 clones listed, roughly 89% were seen once. CDR1 and CDR2 (germline): SGHKS, YYEKEE (reference sequence). The CDR3 loop spans 14 amino acids. Trimming removed 7 bases from V and 7 bases from J; junction bases left unmatched: 7. As to this clone: Its antigen is unknown.

Patients had blood sampled at baseline and again on cycle 4 day 1 and cycle 7 day 1. The study's findings and limits: At doses 0.1 to 3.0 mg/kg, CD4+ and CD8+ clones expanded.

This chain connects TRBV5-5 to TRBJ2-2; 10 positions agree with TRBD1. This clonotype was sampled from an adult with an advanced solid tumor such as melanoma, head and neck, liver or kidney cancer. The material was CD4+ or CD8+ T cells sorted from blood, obtained in a trial of the OX40 agonist ivuxolimab. DNA of the CDR3: TGTGCCAGCGGGGGACAGGGGAATTTCGGGGAGCTGTTTTTT. This encodes CASGGQGNFGELFF. The whole variable domain, filled in from reference TRBV5-5 and TRBJ2-2, reads DAGVTQSPTHLIKTRGQQVTLRCSPISGHKSVSWYQQVLGQGPQFIFQYYEKEERGRGNFPDRFSARQFPNYSSELNVNALLLGDSALYLCASGGQGNFGELFFGEGSRLTVL.